This T cell receptor beta chain is drawn from a study of CD8 T cells in ankylosing spondylitis. Findings and caveats of the study: Within ankylosing spondylitis blood, a TCR beta motif made up of under 10 highly homologous variants appeared to be characteristic. CD8+ cells made up the disease-linked clones, which were relatively rare in peripheral blood.

Using its own MiXCR run on the 5' RACE reads, TCRdb lists one record per CDR3 protein. The top ten hold about 0.94% of the sample, which has about 480,000 distinct CDR3 sequences, 15% to 20% seen once. This clonotype was counted at least ten times. The antigen is undetermined. The sequence was collected from a male donor with ankylosing spondylitis. The source material was blood, either unsorted or a sorted T cell fraction (not recorded which).

The CDR3 loop reads CASSLPGLHQETQYF. CDR3 sequence (DNA): TGTGCCAGCAGCCTTCCGGGACTACACCAAGAGACCCAGTACTTC. V and J are TRBV3-1 and TRBJ2-5, with 7 nucleotides matching TRBD2. CDR3 length equals 15 residues. J lost 0 bases, V lost 4 bases, and 5 bases had no gene match. Germline V CDR1 and CDR2: LGHDT, YNNKEL (reference sequence).